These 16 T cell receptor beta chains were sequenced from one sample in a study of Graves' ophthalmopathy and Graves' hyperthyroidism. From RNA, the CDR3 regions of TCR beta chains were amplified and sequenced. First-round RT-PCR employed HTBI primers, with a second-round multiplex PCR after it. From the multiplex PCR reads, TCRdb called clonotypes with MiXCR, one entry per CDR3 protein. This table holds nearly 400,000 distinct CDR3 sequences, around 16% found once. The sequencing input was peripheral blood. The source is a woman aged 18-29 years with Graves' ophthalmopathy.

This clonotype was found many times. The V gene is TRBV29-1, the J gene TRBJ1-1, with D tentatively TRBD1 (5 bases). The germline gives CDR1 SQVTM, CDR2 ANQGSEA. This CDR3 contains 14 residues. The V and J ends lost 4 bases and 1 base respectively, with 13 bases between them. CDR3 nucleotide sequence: TGCAGCGTTGCTGGGGGGGTCGGGAACACTGAAGCTTTCTTT. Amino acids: CSVAGGVGNTEAFF.

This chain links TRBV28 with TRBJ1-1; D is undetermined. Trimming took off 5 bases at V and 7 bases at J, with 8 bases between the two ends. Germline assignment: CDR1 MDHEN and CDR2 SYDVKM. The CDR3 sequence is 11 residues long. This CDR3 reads CASSPPFEAFF. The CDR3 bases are TGTGCCAGCAGTCCGCCATTTGAAGCTTTCTTT.

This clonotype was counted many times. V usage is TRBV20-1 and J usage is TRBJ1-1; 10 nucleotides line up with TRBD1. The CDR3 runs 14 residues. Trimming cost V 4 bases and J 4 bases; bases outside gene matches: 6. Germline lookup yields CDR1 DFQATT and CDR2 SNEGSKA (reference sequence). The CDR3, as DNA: TGCAGTGCTACCCGGGACAGGGGAGGCACTGAAGCTTTCTTT. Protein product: CSATRDRGGTEAFF.

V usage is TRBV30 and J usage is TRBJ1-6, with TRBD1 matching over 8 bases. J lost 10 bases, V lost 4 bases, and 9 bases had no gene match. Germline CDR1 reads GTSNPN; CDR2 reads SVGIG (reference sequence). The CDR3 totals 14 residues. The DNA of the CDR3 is TGTGCCTGGACCGACAGGGGAGAGGTCTCACCCCTCCACTTT. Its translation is CAWTDRGEVSPLHF.

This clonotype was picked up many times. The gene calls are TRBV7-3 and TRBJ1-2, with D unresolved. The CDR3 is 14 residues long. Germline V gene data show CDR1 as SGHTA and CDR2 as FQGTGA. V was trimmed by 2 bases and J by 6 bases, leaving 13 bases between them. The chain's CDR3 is CASSLDRSLNGYTF. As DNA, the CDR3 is TGTGCCAGCAGCTTAGACCGATCCCTGAATGGCTACACCTTC. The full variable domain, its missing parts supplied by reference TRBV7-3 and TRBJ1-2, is GAGVSQTPSNKVTEKGKYVELRCDPISGHTALYWYRQSLGQGPEFLIYFQGTGAADDSGLPNDRFFAVRPEGSVSTLKIQRTERGDSAVYLCASSLDRSLNGYTFGSGTRLTVV.

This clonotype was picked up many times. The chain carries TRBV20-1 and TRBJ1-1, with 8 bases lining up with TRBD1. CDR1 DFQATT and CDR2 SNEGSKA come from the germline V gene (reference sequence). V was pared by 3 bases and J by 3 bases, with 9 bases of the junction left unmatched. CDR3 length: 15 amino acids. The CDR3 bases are TGCAGTGCTAGTCTCCAGGGGGCACGAGACACTGAAGCTTTCTTT. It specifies CSASLQGARDTEAFF.

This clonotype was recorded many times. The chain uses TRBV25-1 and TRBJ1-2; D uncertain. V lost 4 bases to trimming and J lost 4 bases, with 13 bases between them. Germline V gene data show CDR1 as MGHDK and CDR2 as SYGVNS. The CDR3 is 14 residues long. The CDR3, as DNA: TGTGCCAGCAGTGCGGGTCCTAATTTCTATGGCTACACCTTC. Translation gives CASSAGPNFYGYTF.

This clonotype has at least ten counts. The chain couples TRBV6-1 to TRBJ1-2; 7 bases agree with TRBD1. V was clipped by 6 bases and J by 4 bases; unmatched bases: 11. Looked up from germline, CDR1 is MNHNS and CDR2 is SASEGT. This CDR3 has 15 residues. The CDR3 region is CASRTRQGEGYGYTF. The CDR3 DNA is TGTGCCAGCAGGACAAGACAGGGTGAAGGCTATGGCTACACCTTC.

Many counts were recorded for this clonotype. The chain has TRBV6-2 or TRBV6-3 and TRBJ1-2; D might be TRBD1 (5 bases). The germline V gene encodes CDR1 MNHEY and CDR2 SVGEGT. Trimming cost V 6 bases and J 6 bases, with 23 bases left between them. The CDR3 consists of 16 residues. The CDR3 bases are TGTGCCAGCAGCCAATTCAAGAGGGGCGCGGGGAATGGCTACACCTTC. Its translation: CASSQFKRGAGNGYTF.

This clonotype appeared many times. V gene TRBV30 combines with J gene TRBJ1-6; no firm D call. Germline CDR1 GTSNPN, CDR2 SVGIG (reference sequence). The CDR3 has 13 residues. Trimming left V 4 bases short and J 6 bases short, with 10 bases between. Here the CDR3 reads CAWTAEANSPLHF. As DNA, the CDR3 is TGTGCCTGGACGGCAGAGGCTAATTCACCCCTCCACTTT.

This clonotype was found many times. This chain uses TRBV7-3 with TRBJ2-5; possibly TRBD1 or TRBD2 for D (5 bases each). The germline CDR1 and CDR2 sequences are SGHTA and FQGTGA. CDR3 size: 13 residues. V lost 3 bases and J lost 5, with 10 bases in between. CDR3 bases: TGTGCCAGCAGCTTCGGGGCCCGGGAGACCCAGTACTTC. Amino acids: CASSFGARETQYF.

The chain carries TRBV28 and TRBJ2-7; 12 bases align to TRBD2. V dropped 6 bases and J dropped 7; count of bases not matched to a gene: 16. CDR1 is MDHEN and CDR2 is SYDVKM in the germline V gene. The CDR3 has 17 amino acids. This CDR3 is CASRERLAGGTPREQYF. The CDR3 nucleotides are TGTGCCAGCAGAGAGCGGCTAGCGGGAGGGACCCCAAGGGAGCAGTACTTC.

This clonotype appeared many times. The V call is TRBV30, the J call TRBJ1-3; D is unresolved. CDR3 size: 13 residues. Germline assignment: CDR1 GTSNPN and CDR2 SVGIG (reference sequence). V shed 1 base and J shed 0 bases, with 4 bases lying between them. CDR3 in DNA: TGTGCCTGGAGTGGAGGCTCTGGAAACACCATATATTTT. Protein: CAWSGGSGNTIYF. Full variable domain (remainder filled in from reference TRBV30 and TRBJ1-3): SQTIHQWPATLVQPVGSPLSLECTVEGTSNPNLYWYRQAAGRGLQLLFYSVGIGQISSEVPQNLSASRPQDRQFILSSKKLLLSDSGFYLCAWSGGSGNTIYFGEGSWLTVV.

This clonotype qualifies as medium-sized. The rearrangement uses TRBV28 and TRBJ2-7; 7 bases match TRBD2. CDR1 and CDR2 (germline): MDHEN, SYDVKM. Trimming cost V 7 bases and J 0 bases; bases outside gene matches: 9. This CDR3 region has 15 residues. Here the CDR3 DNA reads TGTGCCAGCACCCCCCTCGGGGGGATCTCCTACGAGCAGTACTTC. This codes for CASTPLGGISYEQYF.

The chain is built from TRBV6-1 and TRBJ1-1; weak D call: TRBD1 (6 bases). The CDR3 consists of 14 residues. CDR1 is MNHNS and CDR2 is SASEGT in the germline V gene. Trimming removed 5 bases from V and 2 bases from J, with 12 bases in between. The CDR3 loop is CASSRQVQNTEAFF. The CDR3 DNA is TGTGCCAGCAGTAGACAGGTTCAAAACACTGAAGCTTTCTTT.

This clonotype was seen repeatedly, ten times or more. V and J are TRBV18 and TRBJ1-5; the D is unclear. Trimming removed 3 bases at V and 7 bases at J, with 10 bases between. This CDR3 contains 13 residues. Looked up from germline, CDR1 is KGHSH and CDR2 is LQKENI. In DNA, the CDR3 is TGTGCCAGCTCACCCAGTTTGAGGCAGCCCCAGCATTTT. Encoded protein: CASSPSLRQPQHF.